This T cell receptor beta chain was identified during a study of cytomegalovirus exposure and HLA in healthy donors. Findings and caveats of the study: Researchers catalogued around 150 TCR beta chains as cytomegalovirus-associated.

Germline V gene data show CDR1 as SGHAT and CDR2 as FQNNGV. Between the trimmed V and J ends, which lost 0 bases and 2 bases, there was a span of 5 bases. This CDR3 spans 14 amino acids. The donors were part of the validation cohort of 95 to 150 subjects. That cohort was separate from the first cohort, which comprised 666 subjects. As concerns this clone: Its target is not known.

TCRdb's table, derived via immunoSEQ multiplex PCR, lists solely in-frame clones and lacks some. The repertoire holds about 84,000 clones, approximately 90% seen once, with about 2.2% in the top ten. The sequenced sample consisted of PBMCs. This clonotype was obtained from a man aged 25 to 40 in good health and CMV-seronegative. This rearrangement joins TRBV11-2 to TRBJ1-5, with unresolved D. As DNA, the CDR3 is TGTGCCAGCAGCTTAGATTCGGGCAATCAGCCCCAGCATTTT. Its translation is CASSLDSGNQPQHF.